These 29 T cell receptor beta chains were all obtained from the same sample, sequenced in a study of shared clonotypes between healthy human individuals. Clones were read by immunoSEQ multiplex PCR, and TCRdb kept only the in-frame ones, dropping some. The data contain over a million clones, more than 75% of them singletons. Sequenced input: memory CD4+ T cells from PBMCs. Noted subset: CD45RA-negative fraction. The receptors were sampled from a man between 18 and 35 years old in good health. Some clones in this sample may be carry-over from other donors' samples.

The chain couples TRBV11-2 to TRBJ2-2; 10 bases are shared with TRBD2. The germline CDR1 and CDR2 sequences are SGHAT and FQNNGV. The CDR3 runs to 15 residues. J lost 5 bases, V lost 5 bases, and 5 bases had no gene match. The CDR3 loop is CASSPGTSETGELFF. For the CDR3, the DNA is TGTGCCAGCAGCCCCGGGACTAGCGAGACCGGGGAGCTGTTTTTT.

The CDR3 loop reads CAIRTSGTLDTQYF. CDR3 coding DNA: TGTGCCATCCGGACTAGCGGGACCCTAGATACGCAGTATTTT. The chain is built from TRBV10-3 and TRBJ2-3; 12 nucleotides align to TRBD2. V was pared by 8 bases and J by 5 bases, with 5 bases of the junction left unmatched. Germline-derived CDR1 and CDR2 are ENHRY and SYGVKD. CDR3 length: 14 residues.

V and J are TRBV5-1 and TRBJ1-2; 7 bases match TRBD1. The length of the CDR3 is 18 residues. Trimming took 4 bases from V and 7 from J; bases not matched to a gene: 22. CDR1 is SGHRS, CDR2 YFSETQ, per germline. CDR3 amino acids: CASSLLVGQSKGGSGYTF. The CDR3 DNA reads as TGCGCCAGCAGCCTCCTGGTGGGACAGAGTAAAGGTGGCTCTGGCTACACCTTC.

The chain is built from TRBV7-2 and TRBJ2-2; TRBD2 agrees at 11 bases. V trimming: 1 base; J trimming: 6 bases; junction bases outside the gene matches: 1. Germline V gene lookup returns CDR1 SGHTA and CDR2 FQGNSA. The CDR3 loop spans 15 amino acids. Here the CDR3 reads CASSLVSGRAGELFF. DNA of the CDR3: TGTGCCAGCAGCTTAGTTAGCGGGAGGGCCGGGGAGCTGTTTTTT.

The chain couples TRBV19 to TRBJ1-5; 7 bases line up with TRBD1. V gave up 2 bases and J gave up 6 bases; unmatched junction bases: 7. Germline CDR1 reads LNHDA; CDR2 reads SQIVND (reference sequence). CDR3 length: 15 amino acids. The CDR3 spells CASSIIGQGGQPQHF. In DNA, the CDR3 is TGTGCCAGTAGTATAATAGGCCAGGGGGGTCAGCCCCAGCATTTT.

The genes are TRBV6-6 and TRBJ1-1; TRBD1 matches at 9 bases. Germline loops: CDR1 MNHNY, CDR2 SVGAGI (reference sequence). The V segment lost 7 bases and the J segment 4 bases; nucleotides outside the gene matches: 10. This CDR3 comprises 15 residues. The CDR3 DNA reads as TGTGCCAGCACCCCACGACAGGGGGGGAGCACTGAAGCTTTCTTT. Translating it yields CASTPRQGGSTEAFF.

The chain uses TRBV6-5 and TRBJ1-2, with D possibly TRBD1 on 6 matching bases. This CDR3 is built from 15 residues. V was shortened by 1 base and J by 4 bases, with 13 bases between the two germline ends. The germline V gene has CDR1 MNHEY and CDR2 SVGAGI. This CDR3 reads CASSYLGGEGYGYTF. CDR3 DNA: TGTGCCAGCAGTTACTTAGGGGGGGAAGGCTATGGCTACACCTTC.

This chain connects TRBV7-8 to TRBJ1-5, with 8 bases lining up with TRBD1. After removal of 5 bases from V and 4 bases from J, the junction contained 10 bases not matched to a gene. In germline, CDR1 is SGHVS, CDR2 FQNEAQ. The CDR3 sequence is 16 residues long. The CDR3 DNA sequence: TGTGCCAGCAGCGAGAGCCTGACAGGGGTTAATCAGCCCCAGCATTTT. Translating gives CASSESLTGVNQPQHF.

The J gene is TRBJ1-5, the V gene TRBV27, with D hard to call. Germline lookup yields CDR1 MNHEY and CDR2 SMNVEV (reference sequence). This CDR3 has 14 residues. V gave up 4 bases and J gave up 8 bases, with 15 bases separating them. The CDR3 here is CASSSLRNLEPQHF. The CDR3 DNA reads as TGTGCCAGCAGTTCTCTCAGGAACCTCGAGCCCCAGCATTTT.

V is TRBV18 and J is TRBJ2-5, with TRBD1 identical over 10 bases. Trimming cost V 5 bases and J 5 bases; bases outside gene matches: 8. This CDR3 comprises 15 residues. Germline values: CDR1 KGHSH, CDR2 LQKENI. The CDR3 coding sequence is TGTGCCAGCTCAGTCGGACAGGGGGGATCGGAGACCCAGTACTTC. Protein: CASSVGQGGSETQYF.

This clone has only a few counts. The CDR3 region is CASSYQGDPRPDTQYF. DNA of the CDR3: TGTGCCAGCAGTTACCAGGGGGACCCAAGGCCAGATACGCAGTATTTT. The J gene is TRBJ2-3, the V gene TRBV6-6; 7 bases line up with TRBD1. V gave up 2 bases and J gave up 4 bases; unmatched junction bases: 9. CDR3 size: 16 residues. The germline CDR1 and CDR2 sequences are MNHNY and SVGAGI (reference sequence).

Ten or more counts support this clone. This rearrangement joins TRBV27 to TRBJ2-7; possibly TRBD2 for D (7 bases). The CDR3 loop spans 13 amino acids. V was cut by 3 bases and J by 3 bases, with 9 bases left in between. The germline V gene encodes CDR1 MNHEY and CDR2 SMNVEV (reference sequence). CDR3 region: CASSLGGLYEQYF. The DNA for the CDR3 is TGTGCCAGCAGTTTGGGGGGGCTCTACGAGCAGTACTTC.

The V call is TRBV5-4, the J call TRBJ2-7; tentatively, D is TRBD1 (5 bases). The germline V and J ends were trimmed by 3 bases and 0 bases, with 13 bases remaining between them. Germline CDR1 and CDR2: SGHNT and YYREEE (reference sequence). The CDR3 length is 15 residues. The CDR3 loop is CASSSKDSGSYEQYF. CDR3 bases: TGTGCCAGCAGCTCCAAAGACAGTGGCTCCTACGAGCAGTACTTC.

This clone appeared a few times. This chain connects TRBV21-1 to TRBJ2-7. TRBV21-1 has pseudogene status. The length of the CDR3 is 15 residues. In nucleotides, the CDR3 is TGTGCCAGCAGCAGGGACGGGGAAATGGCCTACGAGCAGTACTTC. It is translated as CASSRDGEMAYEQYF.

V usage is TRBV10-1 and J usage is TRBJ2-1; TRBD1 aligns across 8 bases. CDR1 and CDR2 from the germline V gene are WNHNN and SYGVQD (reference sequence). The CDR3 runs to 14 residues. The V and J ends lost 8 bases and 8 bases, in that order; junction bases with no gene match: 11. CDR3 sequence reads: CASPTRQGSHEQFF. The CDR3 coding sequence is TGCGCCAGCCCCACCCGACAGGGGAGCCATGAGCAGTTCTTC.

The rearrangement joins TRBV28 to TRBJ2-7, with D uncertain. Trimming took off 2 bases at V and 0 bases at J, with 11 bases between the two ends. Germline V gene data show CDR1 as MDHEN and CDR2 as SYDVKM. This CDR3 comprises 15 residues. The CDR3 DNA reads TGTGCCAGCAGTTTAATCGGCGCTAGCTCCTACGAGCAGTACTTC. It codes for CASSLIGASSYEQYF.

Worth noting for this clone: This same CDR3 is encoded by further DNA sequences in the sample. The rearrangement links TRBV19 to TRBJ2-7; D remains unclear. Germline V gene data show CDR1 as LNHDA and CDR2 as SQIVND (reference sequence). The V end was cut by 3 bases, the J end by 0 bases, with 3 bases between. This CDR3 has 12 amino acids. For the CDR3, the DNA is TGTGCCAGTAGTATTGGCTCCTACGAGCAGTACTTC. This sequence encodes CASSIGSYEQYF.

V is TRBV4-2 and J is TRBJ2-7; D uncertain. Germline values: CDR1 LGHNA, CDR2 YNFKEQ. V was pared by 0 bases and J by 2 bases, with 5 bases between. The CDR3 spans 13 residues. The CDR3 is CASSQEDPYEQYF. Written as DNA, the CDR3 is TGTGCCAGCAGCCAAGAGGACCCCTACGAGCAGTACTTC.

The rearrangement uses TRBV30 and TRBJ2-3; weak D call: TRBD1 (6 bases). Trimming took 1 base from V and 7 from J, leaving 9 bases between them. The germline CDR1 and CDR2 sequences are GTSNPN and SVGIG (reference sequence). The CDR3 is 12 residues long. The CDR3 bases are TGTGCCTGGAGTGATAGGGGGAATACGCAGTATTTT. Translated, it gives CAWSDRGNTQYF.

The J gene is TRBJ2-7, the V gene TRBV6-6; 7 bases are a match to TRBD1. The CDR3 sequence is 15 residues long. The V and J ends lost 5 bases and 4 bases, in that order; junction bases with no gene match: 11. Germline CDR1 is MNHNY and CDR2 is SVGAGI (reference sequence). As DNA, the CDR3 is TGTGCCAGCAGTCACCGGGACAGTGCATCGTACGAGCAGTACTTC. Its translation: CASSHRDSASYEQYF.

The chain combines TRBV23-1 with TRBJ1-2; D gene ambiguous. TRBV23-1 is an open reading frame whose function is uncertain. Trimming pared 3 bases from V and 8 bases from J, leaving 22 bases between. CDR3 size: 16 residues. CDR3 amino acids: CASSHKATPIFPGYTF. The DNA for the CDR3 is TGCGCCAGCAGTCATAAAGCCACTCCGATTTTTCCGGGCTACACCTTC.

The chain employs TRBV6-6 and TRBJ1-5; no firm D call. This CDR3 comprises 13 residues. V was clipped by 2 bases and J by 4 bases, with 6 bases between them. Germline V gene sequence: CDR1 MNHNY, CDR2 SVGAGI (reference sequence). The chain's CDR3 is CASSYDGNQPQHF. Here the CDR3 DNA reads TGTGCCAGCAGTTACGACGGAAATCAGCCCCAGCATTTT.

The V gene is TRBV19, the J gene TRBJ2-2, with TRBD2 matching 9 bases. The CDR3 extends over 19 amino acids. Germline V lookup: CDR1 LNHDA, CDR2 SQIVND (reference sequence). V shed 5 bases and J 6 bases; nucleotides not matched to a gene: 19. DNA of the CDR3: TGTGCCAGTAGTCTCTATGGGTCAAGGGTAGCGGGAGTTTCCGGGGAGCTGTTTTTT. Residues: CASSLYGSRVAGVSGELFF.

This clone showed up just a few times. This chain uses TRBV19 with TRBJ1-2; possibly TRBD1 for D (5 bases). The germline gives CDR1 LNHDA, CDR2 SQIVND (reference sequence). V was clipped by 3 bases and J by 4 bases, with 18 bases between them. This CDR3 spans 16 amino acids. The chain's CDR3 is CASSIPGSLSPYGYTF. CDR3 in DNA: TGTGCCAGTAGTATTCCAGGGAGTTTGTCTCCCTATGGCTACACCTTC.

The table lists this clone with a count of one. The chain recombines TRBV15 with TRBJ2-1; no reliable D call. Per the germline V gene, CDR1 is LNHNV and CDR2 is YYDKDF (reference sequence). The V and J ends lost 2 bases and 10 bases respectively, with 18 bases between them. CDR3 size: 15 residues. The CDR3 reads CATSRPRTSQGEQFF. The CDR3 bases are TGTGCCACCAGCAGACCCCGGACCTCCCAAGGGGAGCAGTTCTTC.

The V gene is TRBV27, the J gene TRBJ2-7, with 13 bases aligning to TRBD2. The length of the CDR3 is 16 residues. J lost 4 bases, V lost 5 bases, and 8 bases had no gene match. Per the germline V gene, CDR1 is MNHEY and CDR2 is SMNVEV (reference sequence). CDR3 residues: CASSPMTSGRLYEQYF. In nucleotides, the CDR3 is TGTGCCAGCAGTCCCATGACTAGCGGGAGGTTATACGAGCAGTACTTC.

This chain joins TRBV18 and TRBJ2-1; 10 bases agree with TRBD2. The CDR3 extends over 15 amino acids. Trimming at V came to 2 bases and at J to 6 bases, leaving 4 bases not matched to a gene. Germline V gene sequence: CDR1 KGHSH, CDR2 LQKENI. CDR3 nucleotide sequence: TGTGCCAGCTCACCAGTAGCGGGAGGTTTCAATGAGCAGTTCTTC. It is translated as CASSPVAGGFNEQFF.

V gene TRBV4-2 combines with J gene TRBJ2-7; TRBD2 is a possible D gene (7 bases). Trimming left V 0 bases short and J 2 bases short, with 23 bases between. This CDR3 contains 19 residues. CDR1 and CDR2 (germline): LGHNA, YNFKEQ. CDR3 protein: CASSQEGPDGGAHPYEQYF. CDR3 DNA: TGTGCCAGCAGCCAAGAGGGGCCGGATGGGGGGGCCCACCCCTACGAGCAGTACTTC.

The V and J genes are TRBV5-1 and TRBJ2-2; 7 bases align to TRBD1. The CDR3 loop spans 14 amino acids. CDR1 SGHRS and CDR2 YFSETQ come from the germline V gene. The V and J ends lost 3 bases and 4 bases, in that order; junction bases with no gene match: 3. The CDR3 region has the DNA TGCGCCAGCAGCTCGGGACAGTTCACCGGGGAGCTGTTTTTT. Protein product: CASSSGQFTGELFF.